This T cell receptor (beta chain) originates from a study of Graves' ophthalmopathy and Graves' hyperthyroidism. This clonotype was recorded at least ten times. As yet, its antigen is unknown. Study outcomes and limitations: In blood, most expanded thyroid clonotypes above 0.001 frequency were also detected. Ophthalmopathy cases were distinguished from stable hyperthyroidism by a 13-signature model, reaching about 90% sensitivity and around 81% specificity.

Researchers took RNA transcripts and amplified TCR beta CDR3 regions from them. First-round RT-PCR with HTBI primers preceded a second-round multiplex PCR. TCRdb processed the multiplex PCR reads anew with MiXCR; each CDR3 protein has one entry. The sample lists over a million distinct CDR3 sequences, roughly two fifths occurring once. Sequencing used peripheral blood or thyroid tissue (not recorded which). This clonotype was sampled from an adult man with Graves' hyperthyroidism.

DNA of the CDR3: TGTGCCAGCAGGGTATCACAGGGGACCACTGAAGCTTTCTTT. Protein product: CASRVSQGTTEAFF. The chain is built from TRBV25-1 and TRBJ1-1; TRBD1 aligns across 7 bases. Germline CDR1 MGHDK, CDR2 SYGVNS. Germline trimming cut 6 bases from V and 4 bases from J; bases unmatched to any gene: 8. This CDR3 contains 14 residues.